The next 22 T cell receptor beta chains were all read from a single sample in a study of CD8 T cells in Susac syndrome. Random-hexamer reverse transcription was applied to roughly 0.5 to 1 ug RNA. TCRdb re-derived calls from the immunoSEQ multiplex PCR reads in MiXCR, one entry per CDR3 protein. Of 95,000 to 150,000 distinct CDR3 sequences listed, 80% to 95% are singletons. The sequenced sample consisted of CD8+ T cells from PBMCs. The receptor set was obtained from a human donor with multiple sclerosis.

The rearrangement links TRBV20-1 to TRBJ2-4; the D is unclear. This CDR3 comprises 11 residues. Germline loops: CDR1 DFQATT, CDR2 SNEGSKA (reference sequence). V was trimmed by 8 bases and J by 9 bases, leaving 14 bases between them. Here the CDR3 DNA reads TGCAGTCCGACCGGATTGGGCATTCAGTACTTC. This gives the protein CSPTGLGIQYF.

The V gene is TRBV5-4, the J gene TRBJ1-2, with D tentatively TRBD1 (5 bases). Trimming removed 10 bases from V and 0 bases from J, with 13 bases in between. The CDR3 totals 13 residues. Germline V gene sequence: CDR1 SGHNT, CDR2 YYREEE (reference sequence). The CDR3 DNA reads TGTGCCTATCAGGGCCTCTCTAACTATGGCTACACCTTC. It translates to CAYQGLSNYGYTF.

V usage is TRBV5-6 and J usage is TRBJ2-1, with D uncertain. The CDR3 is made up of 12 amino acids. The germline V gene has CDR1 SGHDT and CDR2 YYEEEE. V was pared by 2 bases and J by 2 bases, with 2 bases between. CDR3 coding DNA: TGTGCCAGCAGCTTTCCCTACAATGAGCAGTTCTTC. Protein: CASSFPYNEQFF.

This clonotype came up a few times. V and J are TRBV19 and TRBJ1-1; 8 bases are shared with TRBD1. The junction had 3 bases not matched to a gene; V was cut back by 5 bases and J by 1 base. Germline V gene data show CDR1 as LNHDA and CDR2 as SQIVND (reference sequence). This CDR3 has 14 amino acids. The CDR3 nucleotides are TGTGCCAGTAGTCCGGGACAGGCGAACACTGAAGCTTTCTTT. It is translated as CASSPGQANTEAFF.

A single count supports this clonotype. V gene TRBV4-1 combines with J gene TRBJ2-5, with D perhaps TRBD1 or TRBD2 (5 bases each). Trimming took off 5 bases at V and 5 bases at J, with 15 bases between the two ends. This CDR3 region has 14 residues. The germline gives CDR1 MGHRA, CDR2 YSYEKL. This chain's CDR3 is CASSGGRGMETQYF. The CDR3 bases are TGCGCCAGCAGCGGGGGACGAGGGATGGAGACCCAGTACTTC.

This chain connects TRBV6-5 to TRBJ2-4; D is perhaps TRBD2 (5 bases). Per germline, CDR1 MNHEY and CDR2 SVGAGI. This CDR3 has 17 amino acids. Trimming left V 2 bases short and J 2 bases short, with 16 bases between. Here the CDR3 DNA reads TGTGCCAGCAGTTACCCCTCCCTCGGGGAGTCCAAAAACATTCAGTACTTC. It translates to CASSYPSLGESKNIQYF.

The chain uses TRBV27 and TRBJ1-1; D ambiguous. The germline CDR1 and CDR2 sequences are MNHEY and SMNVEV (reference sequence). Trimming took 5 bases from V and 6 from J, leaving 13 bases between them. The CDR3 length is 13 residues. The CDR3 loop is CASSLGKVAEAFF. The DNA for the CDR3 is TGTGCCAGCAGTCTCGGGAAAGTGGCTGAAGCTTTCTTT.

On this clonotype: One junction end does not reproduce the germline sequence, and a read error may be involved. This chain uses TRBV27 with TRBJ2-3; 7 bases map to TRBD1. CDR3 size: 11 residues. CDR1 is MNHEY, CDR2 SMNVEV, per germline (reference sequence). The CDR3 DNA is TGTGCCAGCTGGGATGCAGGGGGTTGGAATTTT. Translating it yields CASWDAGGWNF.

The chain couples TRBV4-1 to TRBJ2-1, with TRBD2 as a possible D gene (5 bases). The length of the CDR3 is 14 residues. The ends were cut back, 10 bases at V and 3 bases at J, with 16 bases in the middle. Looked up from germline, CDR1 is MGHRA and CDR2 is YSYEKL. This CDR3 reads CATGITINYNEQFF. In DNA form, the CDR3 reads TGCGCCACCGGGATTACAATCAACTACAATGAGCAGTTCTTC.

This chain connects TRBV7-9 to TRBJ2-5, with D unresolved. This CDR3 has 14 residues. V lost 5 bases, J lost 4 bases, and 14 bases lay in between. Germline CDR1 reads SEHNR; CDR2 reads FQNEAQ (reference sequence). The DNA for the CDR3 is TGTGCCAGCAGCCCCCTGGATAGCCGAGAGACCCAGTACTTC. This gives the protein CASSPLDSRETQYF.

The CDR3 DNA reads as TGCAGTGTGAGGTCTGGCGGACGTAGCACAGATACGCAGTATTTT. It encodes CSVRSGGRSTDTQYF. The genes are TRBV20-1 and TRBJ2-3; D call uncertain. V was trimmed by 7 bases and J by 0 bases, leaving 17 bases between them. The CDR3 is 15 amino acids. CDR1 and CDR2 (germline): DFQATT, SNEGSKA (reference sequence).

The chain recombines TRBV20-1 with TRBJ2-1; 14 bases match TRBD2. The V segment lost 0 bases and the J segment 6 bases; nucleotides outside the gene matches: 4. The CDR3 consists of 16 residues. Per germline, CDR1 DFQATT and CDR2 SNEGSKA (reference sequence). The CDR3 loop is CSARDGTSGGINEQFF. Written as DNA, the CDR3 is TGCAGTGCTAGAGATGGGACTAGCGGGGGTATCAATGAGCAGTTCTTC.

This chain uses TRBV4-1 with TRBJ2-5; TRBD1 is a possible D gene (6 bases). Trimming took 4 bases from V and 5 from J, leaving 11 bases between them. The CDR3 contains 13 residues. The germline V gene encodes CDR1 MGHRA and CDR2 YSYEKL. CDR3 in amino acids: CASSPEGGETQYF. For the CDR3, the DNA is TGCGCCAGCAGCCCCGAAGGGGGTGAGACCCAGTACTTC.

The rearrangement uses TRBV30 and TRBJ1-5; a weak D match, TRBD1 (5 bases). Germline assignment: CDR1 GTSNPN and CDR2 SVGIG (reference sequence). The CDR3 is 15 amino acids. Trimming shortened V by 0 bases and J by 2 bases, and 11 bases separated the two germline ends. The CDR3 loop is CAWSVDGDRNQPQHF. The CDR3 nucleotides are TGTGCCTGGAGTGTGGACGGGGACCGCAATCAGCCCCAGCATTTT.

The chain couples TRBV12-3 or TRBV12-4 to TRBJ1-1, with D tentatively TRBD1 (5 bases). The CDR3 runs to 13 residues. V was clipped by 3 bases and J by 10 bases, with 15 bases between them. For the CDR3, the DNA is TGTGCCAGCAGTTTCTCAGGGTCGGTCGGAGCTTTCTTT. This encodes CASSFSGSVGAFF.

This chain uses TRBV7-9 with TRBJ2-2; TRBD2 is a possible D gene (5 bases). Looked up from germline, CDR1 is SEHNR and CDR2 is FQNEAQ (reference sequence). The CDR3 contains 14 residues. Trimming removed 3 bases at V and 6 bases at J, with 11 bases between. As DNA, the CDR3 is TGTGCCAGCAGCTTCCCCACTAGAGCCGGGGAGCTGTTTTTT. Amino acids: CASSFPTRAGELFF.

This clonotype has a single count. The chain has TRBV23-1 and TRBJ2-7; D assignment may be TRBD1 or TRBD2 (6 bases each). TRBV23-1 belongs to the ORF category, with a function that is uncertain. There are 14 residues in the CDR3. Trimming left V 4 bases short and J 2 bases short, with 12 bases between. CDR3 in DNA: TGCGCCAGCAGTCGGAGGGGGGACCCCTACGAGCAGTACGTC. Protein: CASSRRGDPYEQYV.

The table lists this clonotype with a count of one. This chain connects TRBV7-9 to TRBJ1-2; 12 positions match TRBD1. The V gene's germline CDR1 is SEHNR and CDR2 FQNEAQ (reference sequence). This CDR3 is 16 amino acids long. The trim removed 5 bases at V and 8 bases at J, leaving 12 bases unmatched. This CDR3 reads CASSPPPGQGARGYTF. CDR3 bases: TGTGCCAGCAGCCCCCCGCCGGGACAGGGGGCTCGGGGCTACACCTTC.

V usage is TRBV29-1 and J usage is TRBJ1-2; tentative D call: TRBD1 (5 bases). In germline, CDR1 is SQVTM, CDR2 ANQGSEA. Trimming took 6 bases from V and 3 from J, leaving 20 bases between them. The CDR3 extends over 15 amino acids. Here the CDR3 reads CSVRDPDNADYGYTF. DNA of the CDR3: TGCAGCGTCAGAGACCCGGACAACGCGGACTATGGCTACACCTTC.

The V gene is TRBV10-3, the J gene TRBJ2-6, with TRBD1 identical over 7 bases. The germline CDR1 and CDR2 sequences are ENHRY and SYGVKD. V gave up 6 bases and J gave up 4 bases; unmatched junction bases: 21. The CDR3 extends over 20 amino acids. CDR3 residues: CAIRRFGEGGASTGANVLTF. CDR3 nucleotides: TGTGCCATCAGAAGATTTGGTGAAGGGGGCGCGTCTACCGGGGCCAACGTCCTGACTTTC.

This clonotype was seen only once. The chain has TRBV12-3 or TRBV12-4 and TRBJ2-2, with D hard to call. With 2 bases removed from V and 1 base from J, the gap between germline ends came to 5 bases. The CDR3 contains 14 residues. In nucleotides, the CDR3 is TGTGCCAGCAGTTTATCAGGGAACACCGGGGAGCTGTTTTTT. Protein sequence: CASSLSGNTGELFF.

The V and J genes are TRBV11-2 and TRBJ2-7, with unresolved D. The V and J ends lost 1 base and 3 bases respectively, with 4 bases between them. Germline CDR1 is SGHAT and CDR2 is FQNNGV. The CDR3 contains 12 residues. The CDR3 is CASSLALYEQYF. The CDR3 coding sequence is TGTGCCAGCAGCTTAGCTCTCTACGAGCAGTACTTC.